This T cell receptor (beta chain) was recorded in a study of human T cells and chemical hapten exposure. The sample holds a few counts of this clonotype. Time point indicated: healthy volunteer bleed at 2 weeks. The starting material, unfractionated whole blood, was used for total RNA extraction. TCRdb independently ran MiXCR on the RACE reads; one entry per CDR3 protein. Of 75,000 to 100,000 distinct CDR3 sequences detected, approximately 9% appear once; the ten largest clones hold 2.9%. The CDR3 covers 14 residues. Germline loops: CDR1 MDHEN, CDR2 SYDVKM. V lost 6 bases to trimming and J lost 7 bases; unmatched junction nucleotides: 6.

The gene calls are TRBV28 and TRBJ1-5, with 10 bases lining up with TRBD1. The sequenced sample was whole blood. The sequence was obtained from a female donor in good health. Some clones in this sample may be carry-over from other donors' samples. CDR3 sequence reads: CASRGQGSTQPQHF. The DNA of the CDR3 is TGTGCCAGCAGGGGACAGGGGAGTACCCAGCCCCAGCATTTT.